This T cell receptor beta chain came from a study of blood T cells in healthy people across ages. In the study overall: Every two T cells gave about one barcoded beta molecule via template switching. Study-level results: Long-lived donors exceeded aged donors in naive CD4+ cells and diversity. The authors considered diversity estimates from one million T cells to be underestimates.

This clonotype was counted a few times. The target antigen is unknown. With 3 bases clipped from V and 3 bases from J, the junction kept 5 bases outside the gene matches. CDR1 and CDR2 from the germline V gene are SGHTA and FQGTGA. The CDR3 is made up of 15 amino acids. A J-beta primer mix and a sample-barcoded 5' primer were used in a second PCR of roughly 6 to 12 cycles. Sequencing of every sample gave 2.5 million or more CDR3-containing paired-end reads. Each CDR3 protein is one row after TCRdb ran MiXCR on the 5' RACE reads. The table lists roughly 1,500,000 distinct CDR3 sequences, about 31% of them singletons, with roughly 12% in the top ten.

This TCR was recovered from a woman in her twenties or thirties in good health. Sequencing was performed on blood. The chain combines TRBV7-3 with TRBJ2-1; 7 bases are shared with TRBD2. The CDR3 sequence is CASSFGLVVYNEQFF. In nucleotides, the CDR3 is TGTGCCAGCAGCTTCGGACTAGTGGTCTACAATGAGCAGTTCTTC.